This TCR beta chain was identified in a study of cytomegalovirus exposure and HLA in healthy donors. Study-level points and caveats: Later analysis demonstrated an association between a missense DCLRE1C variant and TCR beta V- and J-gene trimming. Data from an earlier analysis indicated that most TCR beta V segments were productive either about 87% or about 30% of the time. One later analysis reportedly identified an Asian-associated ancestry cluster that showed fewer N-insertions than the approximately 700-donor mean.

The CDR3 runs to 13 residues. Trimming at V came to 1 base and at J to 8 bases, leaving 2 bases not matched to a gene. The germline gives CDR1 MGHRA, CDR2 YSYEKL. This clone was detected only once. Its antigen is undetermined. This PCR relied on a set of 60 Vbeta primers and 13 Jbeta primers. TCRdb's copy holds only in-frame clones and misses some; the assay was immunoSEQ multiplex PCR. The repertoire has some 110,000 clones, 65% to 85% of them found once; the top ten carry 5.6%. Sequencing was done on a sample of PBMCs. The chain recombines TRBV4-1 with TRBJ2-1, with TRBD2 identical over 7 bases. This TCR came from a male donor in good health and CMV-seronegative. CDR3 protein: CASSQGTRYEQFF. The CDR3 nucleotides read TGCGCCAGCAGCCAAGGGACTAGATATGAGCAGTTCTTC.